A single T cell receptor (beta chain) is shown here with its context. Its matching antigen is unknown. With V trimmed by 4 bases and J by 13 bases, 15 bases remained unmatched. The CDR3 runs to 17 residues. The germline V gene has CDR1 SGHDT and CDR2 YYEEEE. Genomic DNA came from blood regulatory T cells gated CD4+ CD25-high CD127-low. Some clones are missing from TCRdb's copy, which holds only in-frame ones; the method was immunoSEQ multiplex PCR. Of 6,000 to 8,000 clones detected, around nine tenths appear once; the ten largest clones hold roughly 1.4%. The record originates from a study of regulatory and conventional T cells in RAG deficiency. Findings and caveats of the study: Omenn patients showed >75% Treg-Tconv overlap and shorter CDR3 lengths. Treg unique TCR beta sequences were 80 to 100-fold fewer in Omenn syndrome and CID/AS patients than controls. Sorted Omenn CD25-high CD127-low cells may not be bona fide Tregs.

The data also belong to a second study, concerning regulatory T cells. That paper notes: Primers: 52 TRBV forward and 13 TRBJ reverse. Patient repertoires had restricted TRB V-J pairs and skewed V and J usage, most in Tregs.

Sequencing used CD127- CD25+ CD4+ Tregs sorted from blood. V gene TRBV5-6 combines with J gene TRBJ1-6; 12 positions agree with TRBD1. The TCR was taken from a human donor in good health. The CDR3 DNA reads TGTGCCAGCAGCCAGGGACCGGGACAGGGGGCCTATAGGCCCCTCCACTTT. Its translation is CASSQGPGQGAYRPLHF.